The 11 T cell receptor beta chains listed next were all sequenced from one sample in a study of graft-versus-host responses after intestinal transplantation. Their recognized antigens are unknown. Using immunoSEQ multiplex PCR, the repertoire was profiled, and TCRdb retains in-frame clones only, with some absent. The repertoire holds around 130,000 clones, with around nine tenths as singletons. Sequenced here: unstimulated CD4+ T cells sorted from spleen or lymph node cells, sampled before intestinal transplant. The receptors shown here come from a human donor who received an intestinal transplant.

This clone was picked up a small number of times. The rearrangement links TRBV4-1 to TRBJ1-4; D might be TRBD1 (5 bases). The V gene lost 5 bases and the J gene lost 0 bases, with 16 bases spanning the gap. This CDR3 comprises 17 residues. Germline CDR1 reads MGHRA; CDR2 reads YSYEKL. DNA for the CDR3: TGCGCCAGCAGCTCTCGGGGGGGAAGGGCAACTAATGAAAAACTGTTTTTT. Amino acid sequence: CASSSRGGRATNEKLFF.

The chain uses TRBV15 and TRBJ2-1; D is ambiguous. Trimming stripped 1 base from V and 0 bases from J, with 13 bases between. The V gene's germline CDR1 is LNHNV and CDR2 YYDKDF (reference sequence). This CDR3 comprises 17 residues. CDR3: CATSRVMTSSSYNEQFF. CDR3 nucleotide sequence: TGTGCCACCAGCAGAGTTATGACTTCCAGCTCCTACAATGAGCAGTTCTTC.

The chain links TRBV19 to TRBJ2-5; 7 nucleotides line up with TRBD1. Germline CDR1 LNHDA, CDR2 SQIVND (reference sequence). Germline trimming cut 5 bases from V and 5 bases from J; bases unmatched to any gene: 5. The CDR3 is made up of 13 amino acids. CDR3 loop: CASSGVQGETQYF. The CDR3 region has the DNA TGTGCCAGTAGTGGGGTACAGGGGGAGACCCAGTACTTC.

The CDR3 loop reads CASSQGGGTEAFF. The CDR3 DNA sequence: TGCGCCAGCAGCCAGGGGGGAGGCACTGAAGCTTTCTTT. The J gene is TRBJ1-1, the V gene TRBV5-1; TRBD1 matches 7 bases. This CDR3 region has 13 residues. Germline V gene data show CDR1 as SGHRS and CDR2 as YFSETQ. V shed 4 bases, J shed 4 bases, and the junction held 4 bases outside the gene matches.

The chain is built from TRBV18 and TRBJ2-1; 7 bases align to TRBD1. Germline CDR1 and CDR2: KGHSH and LQKENI. The CDR3 is 14 residues long. Trimming removed 3 bases from V and 4 bases from J; junction bases left unmatched: 3. The CDR3 coding sequence is TGTGCCAGCTCACCCCGGGACAGTTACAATGAGCAGTTCTTC. This sequence encodes CASSPRDSYNEQFF.

CDR3 protein: CASSLGGTANYGYTF. For the CDR3, the DNA is TGCGCCAGCAGTCTCGGCGGGACAGCTAACTATGGCTACACCTTC. This chain links TRBV4-1 with TRBJ1-2; 7 nucleotides agree with TRBD1. CDR3 length: 15 residues. The ends lost 6 bases at V and 0 bases at J; junction bases unmatched: 7. Looked up from germline, CDR1 is MGHRA and CDR2 is YSYEKL.

The CDR3 DNA follows: TGTGCCAGCAGCAAAGGCGTAAGGAGAAGATCCTACGAGCAGTACTTC. As protein: CASSKGVRRRSYEQYF. The chain uses TRBV21-1 and TRBJ2-7; no check of the table's D call, TRBD2, against the DNA was made. TRBV21-1 is assigned pseudogene status. This CDR3 has 16 amino acids.

Regarding this clone: Other DNA sequences within the sample encode an identical CDR3. The chain is built from TRBV9 and TRBJ2-5, with D hard to call. With 0 bases removed from V and 1 base from J, the gap between germline ends came to 4 bases. This CDR3 comprises 13 residues. Germline V gene lookup returns CDR1 SGDLS and CDR2 YYNGEE. CDR3 nucleotide sequence: TGTGCCAGCAGCGTAGATCCCCAAGAGACCCAGTACTTC. Translated, it gives CASSVDPQETQYF.

This clone was picked up one time. The rearrangement joins TRBV18 to TRBJ1-2; 12 bases agree with TRBD1. Germline V CDR1 and CDR2: KGHSH, LQKENI. This CDR3 comprises 16 residues. With V trimmed by 4 bases and J by 8 bases, 11 bases remained unmatched. CDR3 DNA sequence: TGTGCCAGCTCACAAACTGGGGGACAGGGGGCGCGCGGCTACACCTTC. Residues: CASSQTGGQGARGYTF.

The V gene is TRBV5-1, the J gene TRBJ1-3; the D is unclear. The CDR3 length is 15 residues. The germline V gene encodes CDR1 SGHRS and CDR2 YFSETQ. V was clipped by 0 bases and J by 0 bases, with 7 bases between them. CDR3 residues: CASSLAADSGNTIYF. The CDR3 DNA reads TGCGCCAGCAGCTTGGCTGCGGACTCTGGAAACACCATATATTTT.

This chain connects TRBV6-6 to TRBJ1-6, with 7 bases that match TRBD1. From germline, CDR1 is MNHNY and CDR2 SVGAGI (reference sequence). V trimming: 7 bases; J trimming: 5 bases; junction bases outside the gene matches: 11. The length of the CDR3 is 16 residues. The CDR3 DNA follows: TGTGCCAGCAATCAACCCGGGAGGGGGCATAATTCACCCCTCCACTTT. Translation: CASNQPGRGHNSPLHF.